This T cell receptor beta chain was found in a study of blood T cell repertoires in COVID-19. TCRdb's table, derived via immunoSEQ multiplex PCR, lists solely in-frame clones and lacks some. The repertoire has hundreds of thousands of clones, 89% of them found once; the top ten carry roughly a tenth. The CDR3 extends over 12 amino acids. The V end lost 6 bases, the J end lost 5 bases, and 8 bases lay between the germline ends. The clonotype originates from a woman between 35 and 50 years old who had recovered from COVID-19. Material: PBMCs or T cells enriched from blood (not recorded which). The chain is built from TRBV12-3 or TRBV12-4 and TRBJ2-1; no clear D gene. The CDR3 sequence is CASSPPDNEQFF. CDR3 sequence (DNA): TGTGCCAGCAGCCCCCCTGACAATGAGCAGTTCTTC.